The following is a T cell receptor (beta chain) sequence with its context. Its antigen remains unidentified. No base quality information exists; no much larger clone differs at one position. The goal of deep resolution MiSeq sequencing was a depth between 1 in 1 million and 1 in 200,000 T cells, and coverage averaged 10x per clonotype. The immunoSEQ hsTCRB Kit was used to generate the TCR beta libraries. In the original analysis: Data were analyzed with ImmunoSEQ Data Assistant and ImmunoSEQ Analyzer, with V, D and J genes assigned per IMGT definitions. Clonality, which ranges from 0 to 1, was calculated as one minus the normalized Shannon entropy of productive rearrangement frequencies. Only overrepresented clonotypes making up at least 0.05% of each patient's repertoire were included in the public clonotype analysis. Repertoires from some twelve age-matched healthy donors in immuneACCESS were used as clonality controls. In its TCRdb copy, this immuneACCESS table keeps in-frame sequences only and misses some clones. Where compared with another copy, unresolved V genes explain less than half of these, and the others have no known cause. That table supplies the V and J calls and clone size; D and trimming were determined from the DNA. For this sample the table gives some 150,000 clones, of which roughly 77% were detected only once. Of the sample, about 29% falls within the top ten clones.

The data stem from a study of cytotoxic CD8 clonotypes in ibrutinib-treated CLL (dated by TCRdb to about 2021). Context from the whole study: The cohort included around 16 treatment-naive and ten to twelve relapsed/refractory patients; under 18 were IGHV unmutated. Of the roughly 90 people in the trial, approximately 28 had longitudinal samples available. Samples averaged roughly 280,000 productive templates and approximately 100,000 productive rearrangements. Cryopreserved peripheral blood mononuclear cells were obtained prior to treatment, at the time of response, and at either disease progression or sustained remission. Partial responses were observed in 24 patients and complete responses in 2; after a median follow-up of around 68 months, remission was maintained in approximately 15 patients and progression was observed in about twelve. Every sample from remission and from progressive disease was obtained while the patients were still on ibrutinib. The response samples were drawn at a median of 12 months into treatment, with a range of roughly 6 to 40 months.

The cysteine opens and the phenylalanine closes a CDR3 of 14 amino acids. The CDR3 DNA has 42 bases and is translated from base 1. CDR1 and CDR2 are drawn from the germline V gene: SGHTA, FQGNSA. The junction carries 18 bases between V and J, which are trimmed by 5 bases and 7 bases respectively. Findings and caveats that apply to the study as a whole: Clonality increased at ibrutinib response, stayed stable in sustained remission, and fell back toward baseline at progression. Public clonotypes were rare and either contracted or stayed stable during treatment, and the rise in clonality at ibrutinib response reflected the expansion of private clonotypes. At baseline, clonality was higher than in age-matched healthy donors and showed a strong correlation with circulating CD8+ T-cell counts. Sampling times were not matched between patients in sustained remission and patients whose disease was progressing, and lymph node repertoires were not examined.

This specimen's time point label, interpreted: 12 months on ibrutinib. For TCR beta library preparation, approximately 2 micrograms of genomic DNA was extracted from cryopreserved PBMCs. High-throughput TCR beta sequencing was performed on longitudinal blood samples from CLL patients receiving ibrutinib monotherapy. The patients took part in an open-label, single-center phase 2 trial of ibrutinib monotherapy. In this chain, TRBV7-2 is recombined with TRBJ2-7, with TRBD2 perhaps the D gene, on 6 matching bases. Sequenced here: PBMCs, sampled after 12 months of ibrutinib treatment. The clonotype was recovered from a human donor with chronic lymphocytic leukemia. Here the CDR3 is given as CASSPRSGEYEQYF. The DNA sequence is given as TGTGCCAGCAGCCCGCGGTCGGGAGAGTATGAGCAGTACTTC.